Listed below are T cell receptor beta chains from one sample, sequenced in a study of T-cell memory formation after mild COVID-19. Using its own MiXCR run on the 5' RACE reads, TCRdb lists one record per CDR3 protein. The sample yields just over 200,000 distinct CDR3 sequences, over 7.5% seen once. Sequenced: PBMCs or a T cell subset sorted from them (not recorded which). These receptors all stem from a young man who had mild COVID-19 (a few samples of this study predate the infection). Cell type and time point are not known. The CDR3 runs from the conserved cysteine through the conserved F or W. The D gene is left open where the match is weak. The size entry is marked missing in some rows and otherwise reads once, few, many or a size class.

d_call	j_call	clone_size	v_call	cdr3_aa	cdr3_nt
TRBD2	TRBJ2-3	-	TRBV20-1	CSARGGAGVADTQYF	TGCAGTGCTAGAGGGGGAGCGGGGGTGGCAGATACGCAGTATTTT
-	TRBJ2-3	-	TRBV21-1	CASSKNPRGGCTDTQYF	TGTGCCAGCAGCAAAAACCCCCGTGGCGGTTGCACAGATACGCAGTATTTT
-	TRBJ2-3	-	TRBV28	CASRTTGGDTQYF	TGTGCCAGCAGGACCACGGGTGGAGATACGCAGTATTTT
-	TRBJ2-1	few	TRBV27	CASSPGVIYEQFF	TGTGCCAGCAGCCCAGGGGTCATATATGAGCAGTTCTTC
TRBD1	TRBJ2-1	many	TRBV10-3	CAISEPRDRANEQFF	TGTGCCATCAGTGAACCCCGGGACAGGGCCAATGAGCAGTTCTTC
TRBD1	TRBJ1-6	few	TRBV9	CASSVKGYGQGDNSPLHF	TGTGCCAGCAGCGTAAAAGGTTACGGACAGGGAGATAATTCACCCCTCCACTTT
-	TRBJ2-1	-	TRBV30	CAWSVFRNEQFF	TGTGCCTGGAGTGTATTCAGGAATGAGCAGTTCTTC
-	TRBJ2-1	many	TRBV15	CATSREGDGEQFF	TGTGCCACCAGCAGAGAGGGGGACGGTGAGCAGTTCTTC
-	TRBJ2-2	-	TRBV29-1	CSVKAPPGELFF	TGCAGCGTTAAAGCGCCCCCCGGGGAGCTGTTTTTT
-	TRBJ2-2	few	TRBV15	CATSRGGEGPGELFF	TGTGCCACCAGCAGAGGGGGGGAAGGTCCAGGGGAGCTGTTTTTT
-	TRBJ1-5	many	TRBV7-2	CASSWDGNQPQHF	TGTGCCAGCAGCTGGGACGGGAATCAGCCCCAGCATTTT
-	TRBJ1-6	few	TRBV7-8	CASSLVQGLGNSPLHF	TGTGCCAGCAGCTTAGTACAGGGCCTGGGAAATTCACCCCTCCACTTT
-	TRBJ2-5	-	TRBV11-2	CASSWEQGAQYF	TGTGCCAGCAGCTGGGAACAGGGTGCCCAGTACTTC
TRBD1	TRBJ1-5	-	TRBV12-3/TRBV12-4	CASSSGTGRQPQHF	TGTGCCAGCAGTTCTGGGACAGGGAGGCAGCCCCAGCATTTT
-	TRBJ1-2	few	TRBV11-2	CASSSDLDYGYTF	TGTGCCAGCAGCTCAGACCTTGACTATGGCTACACCTTC
-	TRBJ2-3	few	TRBV6-2/TRBV6-3	CASMPQGLHTDTQYF	TGTGCCAGCATGCCCCAGGGACTGCACACAGATACGCAGTATTTT
TRBD1	TRBJ1-5	many	TRBV7-9	CASSVAGGNSNQPQHF	TGTGCCAGCAGCGTAGCAGGGGGAAATAGCAATCAGCCCCAGCATTTT
-	TRBJ1-3	few	TRBV4-1	CASSQPRSSGNTIYF	TGCGCCAGCAGCCAACCTCGGAGCTCTGGAAACACCATATATTTT
-	TRBJ2-1	many	TRBV30	CAWDLEAYNEQFF	TGTGCCTGGGACCTCGAAGCCTACAATGAGCAGTTCTTC
-	TRBJ2-2	few	TRBV7-2	CASSLTGGDGELFF	TGTGCCAGCAGCTTAACCGGGGGTGACGGGGAGCTGTTTTTT
TRBD1	TRBJ1-4	few	TRBV2	CASNPQGSNEKLFF	TGTGCCAGCAACCCACAGGGGAGTAATGAAAAACTGTTTTTT
TRBD2	TRBJ2-3	-	TRBV6-5	CASSYRGSGGAKDTQYF	TGTGCCAGCAGTTACCGGGGTAGCGGGGGGGCCAAAGATACGCAGTATTTT
-	TRBJ1-3	few	TRBV18	CASSPGAGNTIYF	TGTGCCAGCTCACCAGGGGCCGGAAACACCATATATTTT
-	TRBJ1-2	-	TRBV12-3/TRBV12-4	CASSLLNYGYTF	TGTGCCAGCAGTTTACTGAACTATGGCTACACCTTC
TRBD1	TRBJ2-1	once	TRBV7-2	CSSSLEGGLSRSYNEQFF	TGTTCCAGCAGCTTAGAAGGGGGCCTTTCCAGGTCCTACAATGAGCAGTTCTTC
-	TRBJ2-2	few	TRBV7-2	CASSLTGASQTGELFF	TGTGCCAGCAGCTTGACGGGGGCGAGTCAGACCGGGGAGCTGTTTTTT
-	TRBJ2-1	-	TRBV7-2	CASSSGPAVFF	TGTGCCAGCAGCTCGGGACCCGCGGTGTTCTTC
TRBD2	TRBJ2-5	-	TRBV10-2	CASSPSGGAETQYF	TGCGCCAGCAGTCCCTCGGGGGGGGCCGAGACCCAGTACTTC
-	TRBJ2-1	many	TRBV19	CASSILRPPDNEQFF	TGTGCCAGTAGTATACTGAGGCCCCCGGACAATGAGCAGTTCTTC
-	TRBJ1-6	-	TRBV11-2	CASSLHGVRTLHF	TGTGCCAGCAGCTTGCATGGGGTAAGGACCCTCCACTTT
TRBD1	TRBJ2-5	-	TRBV6-6	CASSYSQGVKETQYF	TGTGCCAGCAGTTACTCCCAGGGGGTTAAAGAGACCCAGTACTTC
-	TRBJ1-6	-	TRBV28	CASTVFDHRSPLHF	TGTGCCAGTACAGTGTTTGATCATCGTTCACCCCTCCACTTT
TRBD1	TRBJ2-5	few	TRBV5-1	CASSEGQGLETQYF	TGCGCCAGCAGCGAGGGACAGGGTTTAGAGACCCAGTACTTC
TRBD1	TRBJ2-1	-	TRBV7-9	CASSTEDRGSYNEQFF	TGTGCCAGCAGCACCGAAGACAGGGGCTCCTACAATGAGCAGTTCTTC
TRBD1	TRBJ2-5	few	TRBV20-1	CSARDYNRGGETQYF	TGCAGTGCTAGAGACTACAACAGGGGCGGGGAGACCCAGTACTTC
TRBD2	TRBJ2-2	-	TRBV20-1	CSAKLSGSDTGELFF	TGCAGTGCTAAGCTTAGCGGGAGTGACACCGGGGAGCTGTTTTTT
-	TRBJ2-7	few	TRBV6-5	CASSYSIGAGSYEQYF	TGTGCCAGCAGTTACTCGATAGGGGCAGGCTCCTACGAGCAGTACTTC
-	TRBJ1-1	many	TRBV20-1	CSAPARANTEAFF	TGCAGTGCTCCCGCCCGGGCGAACACTGAAGCTTTCTTT
-	TRBJ2-5	few	TRBV15	CATSRDTGVGETQYF	TGTGCCACCAGCAGAGATACGGGCGTTGGAGAGACCCAGTACTTC
-	TRBJ1-3	many	TRBV2	CASKLTGNTIYF	TGTGCCAGCAAGCTAACGGGAAACACCATATATTTT
TRBD1	TRBJ2-2	-	TRBV7-2	CASSTRQGFTGELFF	TGTGCCAGCAGCACCCGACAGGGGTTCACCGGGGAGCTGTTTTTT
-	TRBJ2-5	-	TRBV9	CASSRQSAGPGYQETQYF	TGTGCCAGCAGCCGTCAATCTGCTGGTCCCGGATACCAAGAGACCCAGTACTTC
-	TRBJ2-1	-	TRBV12-3/TRBV12-4	CASSLRTSGSSYNEQFF	TGTGCCAGCAGTTTAAGGACGTCAGGGAGCTCCTACAATGAGCAGTTCTTC
TRBD1	TRBJ1-2	few	TRBV19	CASEPGQGRGYTF	TGTGCCAGCGAACCGGGACAGGGACGTGGCTACACCTTC
TRBD2	TRBJ2-7	few	TRBV20-1	CSAQPSGLATYEQYF	TGCAGTGCCCAGCCTAGCGGACTAGCAACCTACGAGCAGTACTTC
-	TRBJ1-5	few	TRBV20-1	CSARDVETSEQPQHF	TGCAGTGCTAGAGATGTGGAGACTTCCGAGCAGCCCCAGCATTTT
-	TRBJ1-1	few	TRBV6-1	CASTFRTGGPPEAFF	TGTGCCAGCACTTTTCGTACAGGCGGGCCACCTGAAGCTTTCTTT
-	TRBJ1-3	many	TRBV5-1	CASSRFDRSSGNTIYF	TGCGCCAGCAGCCGATTCGACAGGAGCTCTGGAAACACCATATATTTT
-	TRBJ2-5	few	TRBV7-9	CASSPSQGLKTQYF	TGTGCCAGCAGCCCCAGCCAAGGGCTAAAGACCCAGTACTTC
-	TRBJ2-4	many	TRBV18	CASSQSGDVSIQYF	TGTGCCAGCTCTCAATCCGGGGACGTGAGCATTCAGTACTTC
TRBD2	TRBJ2-5	-	TRBV29-1	CSVERELRTETQYF	TGCAGCGTTGAGCGGGAGCTAAGGACGGAGACCCAGTACTTC
TRBD2	TRBJ2-3	many	TRBV7-8	CASVLAGLDTQYF	TGTGCCAGCGTGTTAGCGGGGCTAGATACGCAGTATTTT
-	TRBJ2-5	many	TRBV6-2/TRBV6-3	CASRYRETQYF	TGTGCCAGCAGATACAGAGAGACCCAGTACTTC
-	TRBJ1-6	many	TRBV4-3	CASSHGRANSPLHF	TGCGCCAGCAGCCATGGACGGGCAAATTCACCCCTCCACTTT